This TCR beta chain was sequenced in a study of blood T cell repertoires in COVID-19. A COVID-19 case was met by exposed participants within 2 weeks before study entry. J gave up 2 bases and V 2 bases, and 12 bases lay outside the gene matches. The CDR3 has 18 amino acids. CDR1 and CDR2 from the germline V gene are SGHTA and FQGNSA. Some clones are missing from TCRdb's copy, which holds only in-frame ones; the method was immunoSEQ multiplex PCR. Of around 320,000 clones detected, roughly nine tenths appear once; the ten largest clones hold roughly 2.9%. V is TRBV7-2 and J is TRBJ2-7; 10 bases are shared with TRBD2. The sequence was collected from a woman in her forties or fifties who had been exposed to COVID-19. Sample: PBMCs or T cells enriched from blood (not recorded which). For the CDR3, the DNA is TGTGCCAGCAGCTTATCTCCAGCCGGGACTAGCGAGACCTACGAGCAGTACTTC. Protein: CASSLSPAGTSETYEQYF.